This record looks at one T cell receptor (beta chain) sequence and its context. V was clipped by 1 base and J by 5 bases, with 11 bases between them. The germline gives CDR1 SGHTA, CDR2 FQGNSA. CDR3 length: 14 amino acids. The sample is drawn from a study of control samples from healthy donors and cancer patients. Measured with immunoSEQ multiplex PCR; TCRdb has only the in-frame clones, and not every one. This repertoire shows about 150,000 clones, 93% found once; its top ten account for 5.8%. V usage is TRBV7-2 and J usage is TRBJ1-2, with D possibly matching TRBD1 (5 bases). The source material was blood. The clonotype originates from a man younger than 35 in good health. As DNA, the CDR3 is TGTGCCAGCAGCTTAGTTACCGACAGATATGGCTACACCTTC. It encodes CASSLVTDRYGYTF.